Described below is a single T cell receptor beta chain sequence and its context. This sample stems from a study of blood T cell repertoires in COVID-19. Background on the study: Researchers got acute and convalescent COVID-19 samples from the United States, Italy and Spain. The analysed material was cDNA or gDNA that came from T cells, B-cell-depleted T cells, or PBMCs.

Original data processing: From reference gene primer amplification, estimates of nucleated cell counts were derived. Sequencing used immunoSEQ multiplex PCR; TCRdb keeps in-frame clones, though not all of them. Clonal size and the V and J genes are those of that table, whereas D and trimming came from the DNA. The sample consists of under 25,000 clones, over 80% of them appearing once. The CDR3 has 16 residues. V lost 0 bases, J lost 0 bases, and 10 bases lay in between. The germline gives CDR1 SGHRS, CDR2 YFSETQ. Sequencing was performed on peripheral blood. The TCR was taken from a human donor in a cohort sampled during active COVID-19. The V gene is TRBV5-1, the J gene TRBJ1-3; the D gene is possibly TRBD1 (6 bases). CDR3 DNA: TGCGCCAGCAGCTTGGCCGAGACAGGCTCTGGAAACACCATATATTTT. It translates to CASSLAETGSGNTIYF. Using reference TRBV5-1 and TRBJ1-3 for the parts outside the CDR3, the full variable domain is KAGVTQTPRYLIKTRGQQVTLSCSPISGHRSVSWYQQTPGQGLQFLFEYFSETQRNKGNFPGRFSGRQFSNSRSEMNVSTLELGDSALYLCASSLAETGSGNTIYFGEGSWLTVV.